The 22 T cell receptor beta chains in this list originate from one sample, sequenced in a study of CD8 T cells in ankylosing spondylitis. TCRdb independently ran MiXCR on the 5' RACE reads; one entry per CDR3 protein. The table lists 250,000 to 400,000 distinct CDR3 sequences, approximately 10% of them singletons. Material: blood, either unsorted or a sorted T cell fraction (not recorded which). Receptors were obtained from a female donor with ankylosing spondylitis or in good health (not recorded which).

The table lists this clonotype with many counts. The chain links TRBV5-1 to TRBJ2-6, with 7 bases lining up with TRBD1. Germline CDR1 is SGHRS and CDR2 is YFSETQ. After removal of 3 bases from V and 0 bases from J, the junction contained 6 bases not matched to a gene. The CDR3 runs 17 residues. The CDR3 sequence: CASSWTGFISGANVLTF. The CDR3 DNA is TGCGCCAGCAGCTGGACAGGCTTTATCTCTGGGGCCAACGTCCTGACTTTC.

In its sample, this clonotype was seen many times. The chain is built from TRBV12-3 or TRBV12-4 and TRBJ2-7; a weak D match, TRBD2 (5 bases). The CDR3 is 11 residues long. Trimming shortened V by 7 bases and J by 6 bases, and 10 bases separated the two germline ends. The CDR3 reads CASNSGGEQYF. As DNA, the CDR3 is TGTGCCAGCAACTCCGGAGGCGAGCAGTACTTC.

In its sample, this clonotype was seen a few times. This chain connects TRBV7-3 to TRBJ2-2; D unresolved. The germline V gene has CDR1 SGHTA and CDR2 FQGTGA. Trimming shortened V by 2 bases and J by 5 bases, and 9 bases separated the two germline ends. This CDR3 is 14 amino acids long. The CDR3 bases are TGTGCCAGCAGCTTAGACGGCAAAACCGGGGAGCTGTTTTTT. It is translated as CASSLDGKTGELFF.

At least ten counts were recorded for this clonotype. The rearrangement uses TRBV12-3 or TRBV12-4 and TRBJ2-5, with TRBD2 as a possible D gene (6 bases). Trimming took off 3 bases at V and 5 bases at J, with 10 bases between the two ends. CDR3 length: 13 amino acids. CDR3 protein: CASSFFGGETQYF. The DNA of the CDR3 is TGTGCCAGCAGTTTTTTCGGGGGTGAGACCCAGTACTTC.

The rearrangement joins TRBV5-1 to TRBJ2-2; D unclear. Germline CDR1 is SGHRS and CDR2 is YFSETQ. This CDR3 contains 16 residues. Between the trimmed V and J ends, which lost 0 bases and 1 base, there was a span of 10 bases. The CDR3 DNA reads TGCGCCAGCAGCTTGGTGGATTCCAAGAACACCGGGGAGCTGTTTTTT. Protein: CASSLVDSKNTGELFF.

The chain uses TRBV12-3 or TRBV12-4 and TRBJ1-2, with D possibly TRBD1 on 5 matching bases. The ends were cut back, 3 bases at V and 8 bases at J, with 13 bases in the middle. The CDR3 contains 13 residues. CDR3 loop: CASSFPGGWGYTF. The CDR3 nucleotides are TGTGCCAGCAGTTTTCCGGGGGGATGGGGCTACACCTTC.

This clonotype was counted many times. The rearrangement uses TRBV7-6 and TRBJ2-5, with D unresolved. The CDR3 runs 14 residues. Per germline, CDR1 SGHVS and CDR2 FNYEAQ. The ends were cut back, 4 bases at V and 4 bases at J, with 13 bases in the middle. The CDR3 bases are TGTGCCAGCAGCTCCAGTATGCCGATAGAGACCCAGTACTTC. This gives the protein CASSSSMPIETQYF.

This clonotype was detected many times. V usage is TRBV5-1 and J usage is TRBJ2-1; D is tentatively TRBD1 or TRBD2 (7 bases each). The CDR3 covers 13 residues. Germline V gives CDR1 SGHRS, CDR2 YFSETQ. V lost 5 bases and J 7 bases, leaving 13 bases between the germline ends. CDR3 nucleotides: TGCGCCAGCAGTCCGCAGGGGGGGAATGAGCAGTTCTTC. Protein product: CASSPQGGNEQFF. Supplemented by reference TRBV5-1 and TRBJ2-1, the full variable domain reads KAGVTQTPRYLIKTRGQQVTLSCSPISGHRSVSWYQQTPGQGLQFLFEYFSETQRNKGNFPGRFSGRQFSNSRSEMNVSTLELGDSALYLCASSPQGGNEQFFGPGTRLTVL.

CDR3 bases: TGTGCCAGCACTCCCCCCGGGACAGGGGCCACCGGGGAGCTGTTTTTT. It translates to CASTPPGTGATGELFF. The V and J genes are TRBV12-3 or TRBV12-4 and TRBJ2-2, with TRBD1 matching 10 bases. Trimming at V came to 7 bases and at J to 4 bases, leaving 9 bases not matched to a gene. This CDR3 region has 16 residues.

The sample holds many counts of this clonotype. CDR3 loop: CASSPFVGSEQFF. CDR3 bases: TGTGCCAGCAGCCCCTTTGTGGGGAGCGAGCAGTTCTTC. The rearrangement links TRBV7-3 to TRBJ2-1; D possibly corresponds to TRBD2 (5 bases). The CDR3 is made up of 13 amino acids. Germline CDR1 and CDR2: SGHTA and FQGTGA. V was pared by 5 bases and J by 10 bases, with 15 bases between. The full variable domain, with the rest looked up from reference TRBV7-3 and TRBJ2-1, is GAGVSQTPSNKVTEKGKYVELRCDPISGHTALYWYRQSLGQGPEFLIYFQGTGAADDSGLPNDRFFAVRPEGSVSTLKIQRTERGDSAVYLCASSPFVGSEQFFGPGTRLTVL.

The CDR3 DNA sequence: TGTGCCAGCCTCGGGGGGCCCAATGAGCAGTTCTTC. Protein product: CASLGGPNEQFF. The chain couples TRBV4-2 to TRBJ2-1, with D maybe TRBD2 (7 bases). Per germline, CDR1 LGHNA and CDR2 YNFKEQ. V dropped 8 bases and J dropped 6 bases, with 11 bases sitting between them. This CDR3 has 12 amino acids.

This clonotype occurred many times. The rearrangement joins TRBV5-1 to TRBJ2-5; D perhaps matches TRBD1 (6 bases). Looked up from germline, CDR1 is SGHRS and CDR2 is YFSETQ. The V end was cut by 2 bases, the J end by 2 bases, with 19 bases between. This CDR3 has 17 amino acids. For the CDR3, the DNA is TGCGCCAGCAGCTTTCGTCCGCCAGGGGACCTACAAGAGACCCAGTACTTC. Amino acids: CASSFRPPGDLQETQYF.

At least ten counts were recorded for this clonotype. This chain connects TRBV20-1 to TRBJ2-5; 13 bases fit TRBD2. The germline gives CDR1 DFQATT, CDR2 SNEGSKA (reference sequence). The CDR3 runs to 15 residues. Trimming cost V 4 bases and J 5 bases; bases outside gene matches: 7. This CDR3 is CSAIEPGLAGETQYF. In DNA form, the CDR3 reads TGCAGTGCTATAGAACCGGGACTAGCGGGGGAGACCCAGTACTTC.

This clonotype has ten or more counts. The rearrangement joins TRBV5-1 to TRBJ2-5; TRBD1 or TRBD2 may be the D gene (5 bases each). Trimming took 0 bases from V and 7 from J, leaving 13 bases between them. This CDR3 contains 14 residues. In germline, CDR1 is SGHRS, CDR2 YFSETQ. CDR3 sequence: CASSLAQGPGTQYF. CDR3 nucleotide sequence: TGCGCCAGCAGCTTGGCCCAGGGACCGGGGACCCAGTACTTC.

This clonotype was seen ten or more times. The rearrangement links TRBV20-1 to TRBJ1-4; 8 positions agree with TRBD1. The CDR3 consists of 15 residues. V gave up 7 bases and J gave up 4 bases; unmatched junction bases: 11. CDR1 and CDR2 from the germline V gene are DFQATT and SNEGSKA (reference sequence). The CDR3 loop reads CSGTHRTGSNEKLFF. As DNA, the CDR3 is TGCAGTGGCACCCATCGGACAGGGAGTAATGAAAAACTGTTTTTT.

The sample holds many counts of this clonotype. The genes are TRBV20-1 and TRBJ2-3; no clear D gene. The CDR3 contains 12 residues. Trimming took off 5 bases at V and 3 bases at J, with 9 bases between the two ends. Germline V gene sequence: CDR1 DFQATT, CDR2 SNEGSKA (reference sequence). CDR3 in amino acids: CSAYLGTDTQYF. The CDR3 nucleotides read TGCAGTGCTTATTTGGGAACAGATACGCAGTATTTT.

This clonotype was recorded at least ten times. This chain joins TRBV12-3 or TRBV12-4 and TRBJ1-6; the D gene is possibly TRBD1 (5 bases). The CDR3 is made up of 14 amino acids. The V end lost 2 bases, the J end lost 7 bases, and 9 bases lay between the germline ends. Here the CDR3 reads CASSLLGGNSPLHF. CDR3 coding DNA: TGTGCCAGCAGTTTATTGGGGGGAAATTCACCCCTCCACTTT.

The V gene is TRBV5-8, the J gene TRBJ2-3, with 8 bases fitting TRBD2. The CDR3 length is 17 residues. The V and J ends lost 1 base and 2 bases, in that order; junction bases with no gene match: 9. The V gene's germline CDR1 is SGHTS and CDR2 YDEGEE. CDR3 residues: CASSLWGAGGPTDTQYF. The CDR3, as DNA: TGTGCCAGCAGCTTGTGGGGGGCGGGAGGCCCCACAGATACGCAGTATTTT. Variable domain in full (rest from reference TRBV5-8 and TRBJ2-3): EAGVTQSPTHLIKTRGQQATLRCSPISGHTSVYWYQQALGLGLQFLLWYDEGEERNRGNFPPRFSGRQFPNYSSELNVNALELEDSALYLCASSLWGAGGPTDTQYFGPGTRLTVL.

This clonotype showed up many times. This sequence joins TRBV20-1 and TRBJ2-3; possible D gene TRBD2, 6 bases. V shed 1 base and J shed 2 bases, with 13 bases lying between them. The CDR3 is 15 amino acids. CDR1 and CDR2 (germline): DFQATT, SNEGSKA (reference sequence). The CDR3: CSARGSRGNTDTQYF. CDR3 DNA sequence: TGCAGTGCTAGAGGTAGCCGGGGGAACACAGATACGCAGTATTTT.

This clonotype has a handful of counts. V gene TRBV12-3 or TRBV12-4 combines with J gene TRBJ2-1; 14 bases align to TRBD2. The V segment lost 6 bases and the J segment 0 bases; nucleotides outside the gene matches: 4. The CDR3 consists of 17 residues. This CDR3 is CASSGLAGGLSYNEQFF. CDR3 nucleotide sequence: TGTGCCAGCAGCGGACTAGCGGGAGGACTCTCCTACAATGAGCAGTTCTTC.

This clonotype was counted ten times or more. The chain has TRBV7-9 and TRBJ2-3; 8 bases are a match to TRBD2. The CDR3 totals 13 residues. Unmatched junction bases numbered 3, after V lost 4 bases and J lost 6 bases. Germline CDR1 reads SEHNR; CDR2 reads FQNEAQ (reference sequence). CDR3 in amino acids: CASSSAGGDTQYF. In DNA form, the CDR3 reads TGTGCCAGCAGCTCTGCGGGGGGCGATACGCAGTATTTT. The complete variable domain, with remaining parts taken from reference TRBV7-9 and TRBJ2-3, reads DTGVSQNPRHKITKRGQNVTFRCDPISEHNRLYWYRQTLGQGPEFLTYFQNEAQLEKSRLLSDRFSAERPKGSFSTLEIQRTEQGDSAMYLCASSSAGGDTQYFGPGTRLTVL.

This clonotype was observed a few times. The chain is built from TRBV2 and TRBJ2-1, with unresolved D. The CDR3 is 13 residues long. Germline CDR1 SNHLY, CDR2 FYNNEI. The germline V and J ends were trimmed by 4 bases and 5 bases, with 9 bases remaining between them. Here the CDR3 DNA reads TGTGCCAGCAGTGCCTGGCTCGACAATGAGCAGTTCTTC. Amino acids: CASSAWLDNEQFF.